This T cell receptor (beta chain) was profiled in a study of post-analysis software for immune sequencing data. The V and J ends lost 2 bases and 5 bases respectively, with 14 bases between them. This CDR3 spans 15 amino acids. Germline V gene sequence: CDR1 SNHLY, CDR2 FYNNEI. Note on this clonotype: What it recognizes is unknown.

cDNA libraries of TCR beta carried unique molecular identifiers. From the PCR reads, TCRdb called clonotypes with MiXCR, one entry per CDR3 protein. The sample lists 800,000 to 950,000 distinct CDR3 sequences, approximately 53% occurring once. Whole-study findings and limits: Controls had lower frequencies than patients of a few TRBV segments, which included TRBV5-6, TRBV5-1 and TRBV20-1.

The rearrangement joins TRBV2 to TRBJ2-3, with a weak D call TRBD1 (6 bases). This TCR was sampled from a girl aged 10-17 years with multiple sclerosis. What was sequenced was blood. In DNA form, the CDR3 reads TGTGCCAGCAGTGAATTAAACGTCAGGGGAGATACGCAGTATTTT. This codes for CASSELNVRGDTQYF.